Presented here are 2 T cell receptor beta chains from one specimen sequenced in a study of cytomegalovirus exposure and HLA in healthy donors. 60 Vbeta and 13 Jbeta primers were used in PCR. TCRdb's copy holds only in-frame clones and misses some; the assay was immunoSEQ multiplex PCR. This table holds around 200,000 clones, almost 85% found once. The source material was PBMCs. The receptors stem from a woman in her forties in good health and CMV-seronegative.

The chain recombines TRBV9 with TRBJ1-4; D possibly corresponds to TRBD1 (5 bases). Germline values: CDR1 SGDLS, CDR2 YYNGEE. V was pared by 1 base and J by 6 bases, with 22 bases between. The CDR3 contains 18 residues. CDR3 in amino acids: CASSVTGTPSEGYEKLFF. CDR3 nucleotides: TGTGCCAGCAGCGTAACCGGGACTCCCAGCGAGGGGTATGAAAAACTGTTTTTT. Supplemented by reference TRBV9 and TRBJ1-4, the full variable domain reads DSGVTQTPKHLITATGQRVTLRCSPRSGDLSVYWYQQSLDQGLQFLIQYYNGEERAKGNILERFSAQQFPDLHSELNLSSLELGDSALYFCASSVTGTPSEGYEKLFFGSGTQLSVL.

Here the CDR3 reads CASSLVLAGGPISSYNEQFF. The CDR3 region has the DNA TGTGCCAGCAGCTTAGTACTAGCGGGGGGTCCCATCAGCTCCTACAATGAGCAGTTCTTC. The genes are TRBV7-8 and TRBJ2-1; 12 bases fit TRBD2. Trimming removed 1 base from V and 0 bases from J; junction bases left unmatched: 10. The CDR3 consists of 20 residues. Looked up from germline, CDR1 is SGHVS and CDR2 is FQNEAQ.